Detailed here is one TCR beta chain. From germline, CDR1 is WSHSY and CDR2 SAAADI. V lost 0 bases and J 0 bases, leaving 11 bases between the germline ends. The CDR3 consists of 16 residues. These data originate in a study of shared clonotypes between healthy human individuals. The data were produced by immunoSEQ multiplex PCR, yet TCRdb's version contains in-frame clones alone and is incomplete. The table includes 2 million to 2.5 million clones, more than 90% detected once. The study separated CD4+ cells into CD45RA+ naive and CD45RA-negative memory subsets. J is TRBJ1-2 and V is TRBV10-2; D is unresolved. The source material was naive CD4+ T cells sorted from blood. Subset of the sample: CD45RA+ positively selected. The receptor was derived from a man between 18 and 35 years old in good health. CDR3 in DNA: TGCGCCAGCAGTGAGTCGGGCGGACCCGCTAACTATGGCTACACCTTC. Translation gives CASSESGGPANYGYTF.